The 18 T cell receptor beta chains below were found in one sample sequenced in a study of blood T cell repertoires in COVID-19 (TCRdb year 2020). Library method: the immunoSEQ multiplex PCR assay. This is the immuneACCESS table as TCRdb keeps it, with only in-frame sequences that have V and J called. A part of the clones is gone; compared with another copy, unresolved V genes explain less than half, and the rest is unexplained. Across this sample there are about 200,000 clones, with around 81% seen only once. 8% to 9% of the sample is in the top ten clones. Sequenced sample: PBMCs or T cells enriched from blood (not recorded which). The source is a woman aged 45-65 years with acute COVID-19.

The chain recombines TRBV18 with TRBJ2-1; D gene ambiguous. Deletions cut 1 base from V and 0 bases from J, with 10 bases between. The CDR3 consists of 16 residues. Germline CDR1 reads KGHSH; CDR2 reads LQKENI. Here the CDR3 reads CASSPLRVSSYNEQFF. DNA for the CDR3: TGTGCCAGCTCACCACTCCGGGTTAGCTCCTACAATGAGCAGTTCTTC.

J is TRBJ2-2 and V is TRBV5-1; D possibly corresponds to TRBD1 (6 bases). The CDR3 runs to 15 residues. The germline V and J ends were trimmed by 4 bases and 5 bases, with 15 bases remaining between them. Per the germline V gene, CDR1 is SGHRS and CDR2 is YFSETQ. CDR3 in amino acids: CASSPTGHLTGELFF. CDR3 coding DNA: TGCGCCAGCAGCCCCACGGGACACCTGACCGGGGAGCTGTTTTTT. The whole variable domain, remainder taken from reference TRBV5-1 and TRBJ2-2, is KAGVTQTPRYLIKTRGQQVTLSCSPISGHRSVSWYQQTPGQGLQFLFEYFSETQRNKGNFPGRFSGRQFSNSRSEMNVSTLELGDSALYLCASSPTGHLTGELFFGEGSRLTVL.

The V call is TRBV5-1, the J call TRBJ2-1; no definite D call. CDR1 is SGHRS, CDR2 YFSETQ, per germline. V lost 2 bases, J lost 9 bases, and 18 bases lay in between. This CDR3 contains 15 residues. CDR3 sequence reads: CASSFMSVNSGEQFF. In nucleotides, the CDR3 is TGCGCCAGCAGCTTTATGTCGGTCAACTCCGGTGAGCAGTTCTTC.

This chain connects TRBV7-8 to TRBJ2-2; 9 nucleotides line up with TRBD1. This CDR3 comprises 16 residues. V gave up 5 bases and J gave up 4 bases; unmatched junction bases: 8. Looked up from germline, CDR1 is SGHVS and CDR2 is FQNEAQ. This CDR3 reads CASSPGTGTGTGELFF. CDR3 sequence (DNA): TGTGCCAGCAGCCCCGGGACAGGGACGGGCACCGGGGAGCTGTTTTTT.

This clone has a handful of counts. V and J are TRBV2 and TRBJ2-3, with 9 positions matching TRBD2. Germline loops: CDR1 SNHLY, CDR2 FYNNEI. V lost 4 bases, J lost 1 base, and 6 bases stayed unmatched. The CDR3 has 16 residues. The DNA for the CDR3 is TGTGCCAGCAGTGGAGGCGGGGGGGTTGGCACAGATACGCAGTATTTT. Its protein is CASSGGGGVGTDTQYF.

The V call is TRBV6-2 or TRBV6-3, the J call TRBJ2-1; TRBD1 matches 8 bases. CDR3 length: 15 amino acids. Germline trimming cut 4 bases from V and 7 bases from J; bases unmatched to any gene: 9. Germline CDR1 and CDR2: MNHEY and SVGEGT. The CDR3 nucleotides are TGTGCCAGCAGTTCGCTCGGGACAGGTGTTAATGAGCAGTTCTTC. Its protein is CASSSLGTGVNEQFF.

The chain has TRBV5-5 and TRBJ1-2; TRBD1 is a possible D gene (5 bases). CDR3 length: 14 residues. Trimming stripped 4 bases from V and 2 bases from J, with 12 bases between. The germline V gene encodes CDR1 SGHKS and CDR2 YYEKEE (reference sequence). CDR3 sequence reads: CASSPDSQNYGYTF. CDR3 in DNA: TGTGCCAGCAGCCCTGACAGCCAAAACTATGGCTACACCTTC. The whole variable domain, remainder taken from reference TRBV5-5 and TRBJ1-2, is DAGVTQSPTHLIKTRGQQVTLRCSPISGHKSVSWYQQVLGQGPQFIFQYYEKEERGRGNFPDRFSARQFPNYSSELNVNALLLGDSALYLCASSPDSQNYGYTFGSGTRLTVV.

The rearrangement links TRBV24-1 to TRBJ2-7, with TRBD1 identical over 8 bases. CDR3 length equals 15 residues. Trimming removed 0 bases from V and 6 bases from J; junction bases left unmatched: 6. Germline V lookup: CDR1 KGHDR, CDR2 SFDVKD. The CDR3 nucleotides are TGTGCCACCAGTGATTTGCGTCGGACAGGGAGCGAGCAGTACTTC. It codes for CATSDLRRTGSEQYF.

The chain has TRBV7-2 and TRBJ2-4; D is possibly TRBD2 (6 bases). Germline V gene data show CDR1 as SGHTA and CDR2 as FQGNSA. The CDR3 has 14 residues. The V end was cut by 4 bases, the J end by 10 bases, with 17 bases between. The CDR3 coding sequence is TGTGCCAGCAGCTCAGACCCGGGACTGGAGATTCAGTACTTC. Translation gives CASSSDPGLEIQYF. The whole variable domain, filled in from reference TRBV7-2 and TRBJ2-4, reads GAGVSQSPSNKVTEKGKDVELRCDPISGHTALYWYRQSLGQGLEFLIYFQGNSAPDKSGLPSDRFSAERTGGSVSTLTIQRTQQEDSAVYLCASSSDPGLEIQYFGAGTRLSVL.

The V call is TRBV28, the J call TRBJ1-1; maybe TRBD1 (5 bases). V lost 6 bases and J lost 4, with 12 bases in between. The CDR3 is made up of 13 amino acids. CDR1 MDHEN and CDR2 SYDVKM come from the germline V gene. The CDR3 region has the DNA TGTGCCAGCAGGCTGACAGTGAGCACTGAAGCTTTCTTT. Translating gives CASRLTVSTEAFF.

This clone was seen only once. The CDR3 is CASSSGQGGSPLHF. In DNA form, the CDR3 reads TGTGCCAGCAGCTCAGGACAGGGCGGTTCACCCCTCCACTTT. This chain connects TRBV7-9 to TRBJ1-6, with 8 positions matching TRBD1. CDR1 SEHNR and CDR2 FQNEAQ come from the germline V gene (reference sequence). This CDR3 has 14 amino acids. V shed 4 bases and J 9 bases; nucleotides not matched to a gene: 5.

About this clone: Other DNA variants within this sample encode the same CDR3. In nucleotides, the CDR3 is TGTGCCAGTAGTATGGGCCAGGGGAATCAGCCCCAGCATTTT. It is translated as CASSMGQGNQPQHF. This chain connects TRBV19 to TRBJ1-5; possible D gene TRBD1, 6 bases. V dropped 3 bases and J dropped 4 bases, with 10 bases sitting between them. This CDR3 spans 14 amino acids. Germline V gene sequence: CDR1 LNHDA, CDR2 SQIVND (reference sequence). Variable domain in full (rest from reference TRBV19 and TRBJ1-5): DGGITQSPKYLFRKEGQNVTLSCEQNLNHDAMYWYRQDPGQGLRLIYYSQIVNDFQKGDIAEGYSVSREKKESFPLTVTSAQKNPTAFYLCASSMGQGNQPQHFGDGTRLSIL.

This rearrangement joins TRBV7-3 to TRBJ2-3, with 9 nucleotides matching TRBD2. The CDR3 is made up of 15 amino acids. V gave up 7 bases and J gave up 2 bases; unmatched junction bases: 7. Germline values: CDR1 SGHTA, CDR2 FQGTGA. CDR3 nucleotides: TGTGCCAGCACCCCGCGGGGGGGGTTCACAGATACGCAGTATTTT. It codes for CASTPRGGFTDTQYF. The whole variable domain, remainder taken from reference TRBV7-3 and TRBJ2-3, is GAGVSQTPSNKVTEKGKYVELRCDPISGHTALYWYRQSLGQGPEFLIYFQGTGAADDSGLPNDRFFAVRPEGSVSTLKIQRTERGDSAVYLCASTPRGGFTDTQYFGPGTRLTVL.

V and J are TRBV7-9 and TRBJ2-5; 7 nucleotides agree with TRBD1. Germline V gene data show CDR1 as SEHNR and CDR2 as FQNEAQ (reference sequence). With 1 base clipped from V and 5 bases from J, the junction kept 7 bases outside the gene matches. The CDR3 spans 15 residues. DNA for the CDR3: TGTGCCAGCAGCTTAGAGGGGGCCCCTGGGGAGACCCAGTACTTC. Translating gives CASSLEGAPGETQYF.

This clone was observed once. The chain couples TRBV4-3 to TRBJ2-1, with 8 bases fitting TRBD1. The CDR3 contains 15 residues. Germline CDR1 reads LGHNA; CDR2 reads YSLEER. V lost 2 bases, J lost 6 bases, and 6 bases stayed unmatched. The CDR3 region has the DNA TGCGCCAGCAGCCAACTCTCGACAGGGGTCAATGAGCAGTTCTTC. Its translation is CASSQLSTGVNEQFF.

The count of this clone is one. The chain is built from TRBV11-2 and TRBJ2-7; the match to TRBD1 covers 10 bases. V was clipped by 4 bases and J by 0 bases; unmatched bases: 3. The CDR3 covers 15 residues. CDR1 and CDR2 from the germline V gene are SGHAT and FQNNGV. The CDR3 region has the DNA TGTGCCAGCAGCTCCGACAGGGGGCACTCCTACGAGCAGTACTTC. Translating it yields CASSSDRGHSYEQYF.

This clone was observed at least ten times. The rearrangement joins TRBV5-1 to TRBJ2-7; D perhaps matches TRBD1 (6 bases). The CDR3 contains 12 residues. The V gene's germline CDR1 is SGHRS and CDR2 YFSETQ. Trimming pared 4 bases from V and 5 bases from J, leaving 10 bases between. Written as DNA, the CDR3 is TGCGCCAGCAGCGTGAACAGGGACGAGCAGTACTTC. Protein: CASSVNRDEQYF.

This sequence joins TRBV6-4 and TRBJ2-1, with D perhaps TRBD2 (5 bases). The CDR3 has 16 residues. Germline CDR1 MRHNA, CDR2 SNTAGT. Between the trimmed V and J ends, which lost 3 bases and 7 bases, there was a span of 19 bases. CDR3 protein: CASSEAAGPGWNEQFF. CDR3 in DNA: TGTGCCAGCAGTGAGGCCGCGGGCCCGGGGTGGAATGAGCAGTTCTTC.